Listed below are T cell receptor beta chains from one sample, sequenced in a study of PD-L1 blockade in urothelial cancer. The repertoire was sequenced with immunoSEQ multiplex PCR; TCRdb's copy has only in-frame clones and lacks some. This sample has some 39,000 clones; about 85% occur once, and the top ten carry 2.6%. The sample consisted of PBMCs, taken around atezolizumab (anti-PD-L1) treatment. The receptors come from a man aged 65 to 85 with urothelial cancer. Both conserved end residues are part of each CDR3. A D gene is named only where the DNA matches it firmly. Part of the rows lack a size; the others show once, few, many or a class for expanded clones.

clone_size | j_call | d_call | v_call | cdr3_aa
NA | TRBJ2-1 | TRBD2 | TRBV10-3 | CATQRWTSGRNYYYNEQFF
few | TRBJ2-3 | NA | TRBV5-8 | CASSLFGAADTQYF
NA | TRBJ2-1 | TRBD2 | TRBV5-1 | CASTTGTSPVNEQFF
NA | TRBJ2-1 | TRBD2 | TRBV19 | CASSTPGLDIEQFF
NA | TRBJ2-1 | TRBD2 | TRBV25-1 | CASSDPRSGNTYNEQFF
NA | TRBJ1-1 | NA | TRBV25-1 | CASSGIPGENTEAFF
NA | TRBJ2-1 | NA | TRBV18 | CASSPRGIEQFF
once | TRBJ1-1 | TRBD1 | TRBV6-5 | CASSYNRGLTEAFF
NA | TRBJ2-1 | TRBD2 | TRBV5-1 | CASSLGTSGNYNEQFF
NA | TRBJ2-5 | NA | TRBV30 | CAWNRQETQYF
NA | TRBJ2-3 | NA | TRBV5-4 | CASSSLPTDTQYF
NA | TRBJ1-1 | NA | TRBV29-1 | CSVIRTTNTEAFF